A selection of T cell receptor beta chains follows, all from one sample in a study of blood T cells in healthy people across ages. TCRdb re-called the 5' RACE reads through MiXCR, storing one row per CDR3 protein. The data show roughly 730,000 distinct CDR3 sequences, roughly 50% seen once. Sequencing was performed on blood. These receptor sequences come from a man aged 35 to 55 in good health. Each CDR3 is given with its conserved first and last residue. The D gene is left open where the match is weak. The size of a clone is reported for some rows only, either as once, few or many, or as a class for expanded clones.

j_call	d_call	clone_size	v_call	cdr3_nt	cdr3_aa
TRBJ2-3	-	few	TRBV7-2	TGTGCCAGCAGCTTCTTCGGGACTCCTAGCACAGATACGCAGTATTTT	CASSFFGTPSTDTQYF
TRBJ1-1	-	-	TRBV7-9	TGTGCCAGCAGCCCCGGTTCGACAGGCGGGACTGAAGCTTTCTTT	CASSPGSTGGTEAFF
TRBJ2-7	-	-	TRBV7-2	TGTGCCAGCAGCTTATTAGGGCTCCAGTCATCTGCCTACGAGCAGTACTTC	CASSLLGLQSSAYEQYF
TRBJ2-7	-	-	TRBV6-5	TGTGCCAGCAGTTACTCGGGACGGGCCTACGAGCAGTACTTC	CASSYSGRAYEQYF
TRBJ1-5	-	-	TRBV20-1	TGCAGTGCTGGCCCCGCCGGGGGTCGAGATCAGCCCCAGCATTTT	CSAGPAGGRDQPQHF
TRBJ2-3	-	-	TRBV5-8	TGTGCCAGCAGCTTGAGGACAGGCCCGGCGGGGACAGATACGCAGTATTTT	CASSLRTGPAGTDTQYF
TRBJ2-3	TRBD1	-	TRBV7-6	TGTGCCAGCAGCTCGCCGGGACAGGGGGCGAGTACGCAGTATTTT	CASSSPGQGASTQYF
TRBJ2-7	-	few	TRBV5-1	TGCGCCAGCAGCTTGGGGTCAGGGCAGCCCTACGAGCAGTACTTC	CASSLGSGQPYEQYF
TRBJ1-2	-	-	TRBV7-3	TGTGCCAGCAGCTTAGGGGGGGGTCCCTATGGCTACACCTTC	CASSLGGGPYGYTF
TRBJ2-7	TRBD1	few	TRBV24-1	TGTGCCACCGGGACAGACTCCTACGAGCAGTACTTC	CATGTDSYEQYF
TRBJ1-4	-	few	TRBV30	TGTGCCTGGGCGGGGGGCCCGACTAATGAAAAACTGTTTTTT	CAWAGGPTNEKLFF
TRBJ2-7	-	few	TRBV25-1	TGTGCCAGCCTCGGACGGCCCTGGGAGCAGTACTTC	CASLGRPWEQYF
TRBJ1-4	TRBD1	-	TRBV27	TGTGCCAGCGCACCAGGGGGCGTTTTTGAAAAACTGTTTTTT	CASAPGGVFEKLFF
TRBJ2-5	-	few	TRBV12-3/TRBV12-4	TGTGCCAGCAGTTTAGCGGGTGCGGAAGAGACCCAGTACTTC	CASSLAGAEETQYF
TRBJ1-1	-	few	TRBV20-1	TGCAGTGCAACCACAAGCACTGAAGCTTTCTTT	CSATTSTEAFF
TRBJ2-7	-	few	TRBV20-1	TGCAGTGCTAGAGCATTGGCTTCCTACGAGCAGTACTTC	CSARALASYEQYF
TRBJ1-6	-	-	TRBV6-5	TGTGCCAGCGGAGACGGTATTAATTCGCCCCCCCACTTT	CASGDGINSPPHF
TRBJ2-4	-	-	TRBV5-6	TGTGCCAGCAGCTCCCCGGGACGAGTTCAGTACTTC	CASSSPGRVQYF
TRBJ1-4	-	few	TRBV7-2	TGTGCCAGCAGCTTAGGCCAGCTAAGTAATGAAAAACTGTTTTTT	CASSLGQLSNEKLFF
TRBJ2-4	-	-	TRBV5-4	TGTGCCAGCAGCTTGGAGGGACCTAGGGACATTCAGTACTTC	CASSLEGPRDIQYF
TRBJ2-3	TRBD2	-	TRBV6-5	TGTGCCAGCAGCCCCGATAGCGGGAGCGGTGATACGCAGTATTTT	CASSPDSGSGDTQYF
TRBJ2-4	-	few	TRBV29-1	TGCAGCGCTCGTATATCGGGTAGAGACATTCAGTACTTC	CSARISGRDIQYF
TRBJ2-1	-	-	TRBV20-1	TGCAGTGCTGGAGGGGAGCTAGGTACTGGTGAGCAGTTCTTC	CSAGGELGTGEQFF
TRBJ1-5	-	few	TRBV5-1	TGCGCCAGCAGCCCTTTGGGGGCGTATCAGCCCCAGCATTTT	CASSPLGAYQPQHF